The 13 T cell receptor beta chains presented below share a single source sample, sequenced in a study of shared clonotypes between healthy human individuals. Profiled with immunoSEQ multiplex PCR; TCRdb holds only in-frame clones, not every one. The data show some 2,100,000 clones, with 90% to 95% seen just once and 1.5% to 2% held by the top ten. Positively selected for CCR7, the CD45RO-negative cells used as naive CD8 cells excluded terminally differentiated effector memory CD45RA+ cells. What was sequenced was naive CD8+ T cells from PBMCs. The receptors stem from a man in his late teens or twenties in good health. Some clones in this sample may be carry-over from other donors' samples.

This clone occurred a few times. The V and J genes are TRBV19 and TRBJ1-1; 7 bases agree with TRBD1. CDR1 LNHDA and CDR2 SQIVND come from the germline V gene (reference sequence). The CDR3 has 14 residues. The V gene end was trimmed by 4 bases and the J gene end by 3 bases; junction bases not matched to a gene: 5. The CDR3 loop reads CASSRLTGDTEAFF. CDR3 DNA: TGTGCCAGTAGTAGACTAACAGGGGACACTGAAGCTTTCTTT. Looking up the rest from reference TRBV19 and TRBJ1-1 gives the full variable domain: DGGITQSPKYLFRKEGQNVTLSCEQNLNHDAMYWYRQDPGQGLRLIYYSQIVNDFQKGDIAEGYSVSREKKESFPLTVTSAQKNPTAFYLCASSRLTGDTEAFFGQGTRLTVV.

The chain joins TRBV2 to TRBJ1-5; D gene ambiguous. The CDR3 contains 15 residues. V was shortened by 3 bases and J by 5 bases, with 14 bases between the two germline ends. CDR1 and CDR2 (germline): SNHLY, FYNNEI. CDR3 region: CASSDGGLDDQPQHF. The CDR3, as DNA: TGTGCCAGCAGTGATGGAGGGTTGGACGATCAGCCCCAGCATTTT.

CDR3 DNA sequence: TGTGCCAGCAGTTCAAAGGGGCCACCCCTCCACTTT. Translated, it gives CASSSKGPPLHF. The chain recombines TRBV28 with TRBJ1-6; TRBD1 is a possible D gene (5 bases). Deletions cut 4 bases from V and 11 bases from J, with 9 bases between. In germline, CDR1 is MDHEN, CDR2 SYDVKM. CDR3 length: 12 amino acids.

CDR3 bases: TGCAGCGTTGAAGAGGGTCCTGAAGCTTTCTTT. It is translated as CSVEEGPEAFF. The rearrangement uses TRBV29-1 and TRBJ1-1; no clear D. The CDR3 loop spans 11 amino acids. The V end lost 0 bases, the J end lost 6 bases, and 5 bases lay between the germline ends. Germline-derived CDR1 and CDR2 are SQVTM and ANQGSEA.

DNA of the CDR3: TGCGCCAGCAGCCAAGGCCTAGGAAGGCGCGCAGATACGCAGTATTTT. Translation gives CASSQGLGRRADTQYF. The rearrangement links TRBV4-3 to TRBJ2-3; D remains unclear. The germline gives CDR1 LGHNA, CDR2 YSLEER. V lost 1 base and J 4 bases, leaving 15 bases between the germline ends. The CDR3 runs to 16 residues.

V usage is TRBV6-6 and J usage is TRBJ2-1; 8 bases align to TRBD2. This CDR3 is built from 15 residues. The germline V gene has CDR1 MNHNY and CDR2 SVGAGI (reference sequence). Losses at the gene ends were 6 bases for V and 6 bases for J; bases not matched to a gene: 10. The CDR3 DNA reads TGTGCCAGCAGCCACGTTGGTAGCGGGACCAATGAGCAGTTCTTC. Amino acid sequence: CASSHVGSGTNEQFF.

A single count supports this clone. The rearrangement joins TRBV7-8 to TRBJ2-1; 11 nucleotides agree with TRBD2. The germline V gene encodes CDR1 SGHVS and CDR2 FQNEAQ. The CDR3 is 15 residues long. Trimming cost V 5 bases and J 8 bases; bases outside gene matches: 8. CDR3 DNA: TGTGCCAGCAGCGATACTAGCGGGAGTGGGGATGAGCAGTTCTTC. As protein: CASSDTSGSGDEQFF.

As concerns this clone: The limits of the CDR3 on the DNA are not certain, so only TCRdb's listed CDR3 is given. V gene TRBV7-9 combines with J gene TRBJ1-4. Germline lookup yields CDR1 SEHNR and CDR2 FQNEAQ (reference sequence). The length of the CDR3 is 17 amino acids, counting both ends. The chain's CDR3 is CASSFLWHDGLEEKLFF.

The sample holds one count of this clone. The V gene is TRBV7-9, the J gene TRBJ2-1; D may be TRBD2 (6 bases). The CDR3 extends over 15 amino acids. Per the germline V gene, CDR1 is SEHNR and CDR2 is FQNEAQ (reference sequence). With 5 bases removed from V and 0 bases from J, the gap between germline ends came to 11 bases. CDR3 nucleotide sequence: TGTGCCAGCAGCCGCCCGGAGGGCTCCTACAATGAGCAGTTCTTC. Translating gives CASSRPEGSYNEQFF.

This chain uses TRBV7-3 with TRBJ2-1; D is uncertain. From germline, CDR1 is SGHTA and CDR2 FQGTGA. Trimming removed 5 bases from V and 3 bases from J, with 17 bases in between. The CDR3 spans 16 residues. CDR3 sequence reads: CASSRHRASYYNEQFF. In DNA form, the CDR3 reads TGTGCCAGCAGCCGCCACCGGGCATCTTACTACAATGAGCAGTTCTTC.

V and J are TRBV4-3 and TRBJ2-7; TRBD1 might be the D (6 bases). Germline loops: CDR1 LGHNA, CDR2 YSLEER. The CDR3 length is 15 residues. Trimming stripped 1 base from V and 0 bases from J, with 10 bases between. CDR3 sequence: CASSQVRGISYEQYF. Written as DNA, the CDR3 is TGCGCCAGCAGCCAAGTGAGGGGGATCTCCTACGAGCAGTACTTC.

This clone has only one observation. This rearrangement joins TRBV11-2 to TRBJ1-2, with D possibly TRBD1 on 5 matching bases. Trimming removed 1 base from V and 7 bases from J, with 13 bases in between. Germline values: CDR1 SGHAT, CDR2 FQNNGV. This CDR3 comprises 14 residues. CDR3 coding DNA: TGTGCCAGCAGCTTAGGTCCAGGGACGACTGGCTACACCTTC. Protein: CASSLGPGTTGYTF.

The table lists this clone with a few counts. The CDR3 coding sequence is TGTGCCAGCAGCTTAGGTCCCACGGTGAACACTGAAGCTTTCTTT. Its translation is CASSLGPTVNTEAFF. The genes are TRBV7-9 and TRBJ1-1; the D is unclear. The CDR3 has 15 residues. The germline CDR1 and CDR2 sequences are SEHNR and FQNEAQ (reference sequence). The germline V and J ends were trimmed by 1 base and 0 bases, with 9 bases remaining between them. Full variable domain (rest looked up from reference TRBV7-9 and TRBJ1-1): DTGVSQNPRHKITKRGQNVTFRCDPISEHNRLYWYRQTLGQGPEFLTYFQNEAQLEKSRLLSDRFSAERPKGSFSTLEIQRTEQGDSAMYLCASSLGPTVNTEAFFGQGTRLTVV.